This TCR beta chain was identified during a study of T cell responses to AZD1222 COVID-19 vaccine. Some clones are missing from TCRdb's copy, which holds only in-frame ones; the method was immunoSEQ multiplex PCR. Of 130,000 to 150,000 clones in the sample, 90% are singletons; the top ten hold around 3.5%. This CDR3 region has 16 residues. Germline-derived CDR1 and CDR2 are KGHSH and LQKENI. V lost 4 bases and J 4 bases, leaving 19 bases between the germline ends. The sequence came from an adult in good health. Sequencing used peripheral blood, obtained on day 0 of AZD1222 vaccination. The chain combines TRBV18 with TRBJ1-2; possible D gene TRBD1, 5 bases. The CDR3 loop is CASSRPTGTGSYGYTF. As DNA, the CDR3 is TGTGCCAGCTCACGCCCAACCGGGACCGGTTCCTATGGCTACACCTTC.